This T cell receptor beta chain comes out of a study of PD-L1 blockade in urothelial cancer. At the level of the study: Atezolizumab was started by patients at some point between 2012 and 2014 at 1,200 mg intravenously every 3 weeks. T cells were recovered from blood samples at a median of around 150,000. Blood analyses occurred 3 weeks (second dose) and 6 weeks post treatment start.

Clones were read by immunoSEQ multiplex PCR, and TCRdb kept only the in-frame ones, dropping some. The table includes 24,000 or so clones, around 85% detected once. All patients carried locally advanced or metastatic urothelial carcinoma. V lost 1 base to trimming and J lost 4 bases, with 11 bases between them. Germline V lookup: CDR1 SGHTA, CDR2 FQGNSA. The CDR3 runs to 14 residues. The sequenced sample was PBMCs, obtained around atezolizumab (anti-PD-L1) treatment. This TCR was recovered from a man between 50 and 59 years old with urothelial cancer. The chain combines TRBV7-2 with TRBJ2-7; D gene ambiguous. CDR3 region: CASSLDVRSYEQYF. DNA for the CDR3: TGTGCCAGCAGCTTAGATGTCAGAAGTTACGAGCAGTACTTC.